This T cell receptor beta chain was recovered during a study of memory CD4+ T cells and cytomegalovirus serostatus. Single viable CD3+CD4+CD8-CD45RO+ cells were sorted as the memory CD4+ T cells. Clones were read by immunoSEQ multiplex PCR, and TCRdb kept only the in-frame ones, dropping some. This sample has about 44,000 clones; 79% occur once, and the top ten carry 1.1%. Trimming left V 7 bases short and J 2 bases short, with 17 bases between. The CDR3 has 15 amino acids. From germline, CDR1 is MNHEY and CDR2 SVGAGI. Study-wide points: Of roughly 180 reported CMV TCRbeta sequences, under 70 were found in memory CD4+ repertoires.

A note on this clone: Antigen: not known.

This chain connects TRBV6-5 to TRBJ1-1, with a possible D match to TRBD1 (5 bases). The TCR was taken from an adult in good health and CMV-seronegative. The source material was memory CD4+ T cells from blood. CDR3 coding DNA: TGTGCCAGCAACCCCTTGGGGGAGCCAAACACTGAAGCTTTCTTT. Translated: CASNPLGEPNTEAFF.